Following are 3 T cell receptor beta chains from one sample sequenced in a study of control samples from healthy donors and cancer patients. TCRdb's copy holds only in-frame clones and misses some; the assay was immunoSEQ multiplex PCR. This repertoire shows about 110,000 clones, about nine tenths found once; its top ten account for 4.4%. Source material: blood. The receptor set was obtained from a human donor in good health. The donor label of this sample is uncertain.

There are a few counts of this clone. Relative to the germline gene, one junction end is altered; a read error may explain this. The J gene is TRBJ1-1, the V gene TRBV4-2; the match to TRBD1 covers 7 bases. This CDR3 comprises 15 residues. Germline V CDR1 and CDR2: LGHNA, YNFKEQ. The CDR3 DNA sequence: TGTGCCAGCAGCCAAGATTCAAACGGGAACAGGGGCTGTATCTTT. Amino acid sequence: CASSQDSNGNRGCIF.

The chain uses TRBV19 and TRBJ2-7; no reliable D call. The V and J ends lost 0 bases and 2 bases respectively, with 5 bases between them. CDR3 size: 13 residues. The germline gives CDR1 LNHDA, CDR2 SQIVND (reference sequence). CDR3 nucleotides: TGTGCCAGTAGTATAGAAACAGCCTACGAGCAGTACTTC. Translation: CASSIETAYEQYF.

This chain joins TRBV2 and TRBJ2-5, with D possibly TRBD1 on 7 matching bases. CDR1 and CDR2 from the germline V gene are SNHLY and FYNNEI. The ends were cut back, 6 bases at V and 0 bases at J, with 11 bases in the middle. The CDR3 consists of 14 residues. CDR3 in DNA: TGTGCCAGCAGGGGGGGACAGTACCAAGAGACCCAGTACTTC. Translating gives CASRGGQYQETQYF.